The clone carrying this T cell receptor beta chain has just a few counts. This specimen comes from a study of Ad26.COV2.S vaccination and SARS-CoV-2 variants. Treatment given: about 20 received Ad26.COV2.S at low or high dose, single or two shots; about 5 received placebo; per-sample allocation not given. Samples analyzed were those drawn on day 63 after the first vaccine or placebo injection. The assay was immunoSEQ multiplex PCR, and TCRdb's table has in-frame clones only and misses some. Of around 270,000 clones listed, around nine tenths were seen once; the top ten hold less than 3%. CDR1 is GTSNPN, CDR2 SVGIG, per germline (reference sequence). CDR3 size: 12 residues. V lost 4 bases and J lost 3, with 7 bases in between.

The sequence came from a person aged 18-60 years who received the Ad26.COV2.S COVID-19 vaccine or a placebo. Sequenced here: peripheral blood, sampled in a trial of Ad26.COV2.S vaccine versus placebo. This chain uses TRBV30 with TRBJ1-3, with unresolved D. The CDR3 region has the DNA TGTGCCTGGAAGTACATTGGAAACACCATATATTTT. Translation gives CAWKYIGNTIYF. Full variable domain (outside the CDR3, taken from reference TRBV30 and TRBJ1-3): SQTIHQWPATLVQPVGSPLSLECTVEGTSNPNLYWYRQAAGRGLQLLFYSVGIGQISSEVPQNLSASRPQDRQFILSSKKLLLSDSGFYLCAWKYIGNTIYFGEGSWLTVV.